A selection of T cell receptor beta chains follows, all from one sample in a study of PD-1 blockade in classical Hodgkin lymphoma. The repertoire was sequenced with immunoSEQ multiplex PCR; TCRdb's copy has only in-frame clones and lacks some. The sample holds about 61,000 clones, roughly 85% seen once. Material: peripheral blood mononuclear cells (PBMCs), obtained before the fourth cycle of nivolumab. All receptors come from a human donor with classical Hodgkin lymphoma. Each CDR3 is given with its conserved first and last residue. The D gene is left open where the match is weak. Clone size, where shown, is once, few, many, or a class for clones that have expanded.

>TRBJ2-1|NA|TRBV29-1|NA
TGCAGCCTGGGTAGGGGAAGTGAGCAGTTCTTC
CSLGRGSEQFF
>TRBJ2-1|NA|TRBV5-4|once
TGTGCCAGCAGCCCCGCTGCCTACAATGAGCAGTTCTTC
CASSPAAYNEQFF
>TRBJ1-1|NA|TRBV7-9|NA
TGTGCCAGCAGCTTAGGTCCCCGTATTTGGTCGAACACTGAAGCTTTCTTT
CASSLGPRIWSNTEAFF
>TRBJ1-2|NA|TRBV6-5|NA
TGTGCCAGCAGTAATTCATATGGCTACACCTTC
CASSNSYGYTF
>TRBJ2-7|TRBD1|TRBV19|few
TGTGCCAGTAGTTTTCTGACAGGGGGCGCCTACGAGCAGTACTTC
CASSFLTGGAYEQYF
>TRBJ1-1|NA|TRBV5-5|few
TGTGCCAGCAGCCCACGGACAGCGAACACTGAAGCTTTCTTT
CASSPRTANTEAFF
>TRBJ1-1|NA|TRBV28|NA
TGTGCCAGCAGTTCCCCATTAGCCAGACCAGGGGACACTGAAGCTTTCTTT
CASSSPLARPGDTEAFF
>TRBJ1-1|NA|TRBV5-1|NA
TGCGCCAGCAGGACCCGGGAGAACACTGAAGCTTTCTTT
CASRTRENTEAFF
>TRBJ2-7|TRBD2|TRBV4-1|NA
TGCGCCAGCAGCCCCCAGCGGGGGGTCCACGAGCAGTACTTC
CASSPQRGVHEQYF
>TRBJ1-6|NA|TRBV13|few
TGTGCCAGCAGCTTAGCGCACGGGACGGGTTCACCCCTCCACTTT
CASSLAHGTGSPLHF
>TRBJ1-2|NA|TRBV4-1|NA
TGCGCCAGCAGCCAAGATAACAGAGAGGACTATGGCTACACCTTC
CASSQDNREDYGYTF
>TRBJ2-7|TRBD2|TRBV7-6|NA
TGTGCCAGCAGCCTCCTTAGCGGGGGCCTCTCCTACGAGCAGTACTTC
CASSLLSGGLSYEQYF
>TRBJ2-5|TRBD2|TRBV2|NA
TGTGCCAGCAGAGCGACTAGCGGGGGGGGAGAGACCCAGTACTTC
CASRATSGGGETQYF
>TRBJ2-5|NA|TRBV5-1|NA
TGCGCCAGCAGCCTTTACAGTATTCAAGAGACCCAGTACTTC
CASSLYSIQETQYF
>TRBJ2-2|TRBD2|TRBV9|NA
TGTGCCAGCAGCGTAGAGGCACTAGCGGGGAGGTTGGGGGAGCTGTTTTTT
CASSVEALAGRLGELFF
>TRBJ2-7|TRBD1|TRBV5-1|NA
TGCGCCAGCAGCCCAGGACAGGGACGATCCTACGAGCAGTACTTC
CASSPGQGRSYEQYF
>TRBJ1-5|NA|TRBV27|once
TGTGCCAGCAGGCCCCTCTTGGGCGGGGGTCAGCCCCAGCATTTT
CASRPLLGGGQPQHF
>TRBJ1-1|TRBD1|TRBV5-1|NA
TGCGCCAGCAGCTACCAGGGGGTTCCCAACACTGAAGCTTTCTTT
CASSYQGVPNTEAFF
>TRBJ2-1|TRBD1|TRBV5-5|NA
TGTGCCAGCAGCTTGGAGGGGGCGCAATACAATGAGCAGTTCTTC
CASSLEGAQYNEQFF
>TRBJ1-3|TRBD1|TRBV23-1|few
TGCGCCAGCAGTCAATCTTCTATGGGACAGAGGAGCTCTGGAAACACCATATATTTT
CASSQSSMGQRSSGNTIYF
>TRBJ1-1|NA|TRBV6-5|once
TGTGCCAGCAGTTCCCCCGGGCGGTCGGCGACTGAAGCTTTCTTT
CASSSPGRSATEAFF
>TRBJ2-5|NA|TRBV7-2|NA
TGTGCCAGCAGCTTACCCCCCGCGAGAGAGACCCAGTACTTC
CASSLPPARETQYF
>TRBJ1-3|NA|TRBV5-1|NA
TGCGCCAGCAGCTTGCAGGGGCTCTCTGGAAACACCATATATTTT
CASSLQGLSGNTIYF
>TRBJ2-3|TRBD2|TRBV19|NA
TGTGCCAGTCGGCGTAGCGGGGGGGCAGGAGATACGCAGTATTTT
CASRRSGGAGDTQYF
>TRBJ2-1|NA|TRBV20-1|NA
TGCAGTCATTGGGCGGTCAATGAGCAGTTCTTC
CSHWAVNEQFF
>TRBJ2-5|NA|TRBV9|NA
TGTGCCAGCAGCGTAGGCTCGGGAGCGAACCGCCTCCAAGAGACCCAGTACTTC
CASSVGSGANRLQETQYF
>TRBJ1-2|NA|TRBV18|once
TGTGCCAGCTCACTGCAGGGCTCCTATGGCTACACCTTC
CASSLQGSYGYTF
>TRBJ2-3|NA|TRBV9|NA
TGTGCCAGCAGGGGGGAGGGCACAGATACGCAGTATTTT
CASRGEGTDTQYF
>TRBJ2-1|TRBD2|TRBV5-4|NA
TGTGCCAGCAGCATAGCGAGGACTAGCGGGGGGGTTAGCTCCTACAATGAGCAGTTCTTC
CASSIARTSGGVSSYNEQFF
>TRBJ2-7|NA|TRBV7-8|NA
TGTGCCAGCAGCATAAAGACAGATGCCTACGAGCAGTACTTC
CASSIKTDAYEQYF
>TRBJ1-4|NA|TRBV5-1|NA
TGCGCCAGCAGCTTGGGACACGATAATGAAAAACTGTTTTTT
CASSLGHDNEKLFF
>TRBJ1-6|NA|TRBV5-1|NA
TGCGCCAGCAGCCAGGACACCTATAATTCACCCCTCCACTTT
CASSQDTYNSPLHF
>TRBJ2-7|NA|TRBV10-1|once
TGCGCCAGCAGTCCGGGACGCAAGACCTACGAGCAGTACTTC
CASSPGRKTYEQYF
>TRBJ1-1|NA|TRBV10-3|NA
TGTGCCACCGCCACACCCTTGAACACTGAAGCTTTCTTT
CATATPLNTEAFF
>TRBJ2-3|TRBD2|TRBV10-3|NA
TGTGCCATCAGGAGCGGGGGGTTCACAGATACGCAGTATTTT
CAIRSGGFTDTQYF
>TRBJ2-3|TRBD2|TRBV9|NA
TGTGCCAGCAGAGGTATAGGGGCGGGAGCAACAGATACGCAGTATTTT
CASRGIGAGATDTQYF
>TRBJ2-3|NA|TRBV18|NA
TGTGCCAGCTCACCATGGGACAGCACAGATACGCAGTATTTT
CASSPWDSTDTQYF
>TRBJ2-3|TRBD2|TRBV5-1|once
TGCGCCAGCACAAATAGCGGGGGGGCCACAGATACGCAGTATTTT
CASTNSGGATDTQYF
>TRBJ1-5|NA|TRBV5-1|NA
TGCGCCAGCAGCTTGGCCCAAGGTCCCAATCAGCCCCAGCATTTT
CASSLAQGPNQPQHF
>TRBJ1-5|NA|TRBV7-9|NA
TGTGCCAGCAGCTTTGGTCAGGGCGAACAGCCCCAGCATTTT
CASSFGQGEQPQHF
>TRBJ1-1|NA|TRBV15|NA
TGTGCCACCAGCAGAGAAAAGGTAGTCACTGAAGCTTTCTTT
CATSREKVVTEAFF
>TRBJ2-1|TRBD2|TRBV11-2|NA
TGTGCCAGCAGCTGGGGACTAGCGGGGGGGCCGGAGTCCTACAATGAGCAGTTCTTC
CASSWGLAGGPESYNEQFF
>TRBJ2-3|TRBD2|TRBV5-1|NA
TGCGCCAGCAGCTTGGACGGGGGGGCTGGCACAGATACGCAGTATTTT
CASSLDGGAGTDTQYF
>TRBJ2-7|NA|TRBV7-9|NA
TGTGCCAGCAGCCCCGGGATATCCTACGAGCAGTACTTC
CASSPGISYEQYF
>TRBJ1-1|TRBD1|TRBV28|NA
TGTGCCAGCAGTACCCCCCGGGACAGGGACACTGAAGCTTTCTTT
CASSTPRDRDTEAFF